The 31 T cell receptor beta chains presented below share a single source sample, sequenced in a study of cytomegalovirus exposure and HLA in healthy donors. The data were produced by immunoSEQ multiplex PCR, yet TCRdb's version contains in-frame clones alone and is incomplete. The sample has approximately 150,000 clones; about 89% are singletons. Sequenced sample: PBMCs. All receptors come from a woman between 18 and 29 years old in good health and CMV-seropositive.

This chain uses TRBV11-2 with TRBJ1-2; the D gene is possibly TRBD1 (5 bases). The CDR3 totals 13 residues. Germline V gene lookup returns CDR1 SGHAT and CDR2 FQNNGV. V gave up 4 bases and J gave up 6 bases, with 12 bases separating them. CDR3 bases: TGTGCCAGCAGCTCAAGGGGCAGGGATGGCTACACCTTC. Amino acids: CASSSRGRDGYTF.

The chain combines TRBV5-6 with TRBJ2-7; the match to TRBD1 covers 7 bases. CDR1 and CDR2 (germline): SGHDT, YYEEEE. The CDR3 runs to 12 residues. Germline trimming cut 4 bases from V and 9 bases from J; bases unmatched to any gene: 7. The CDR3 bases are TGTGCCAGCAGCCTACAAGACAGGGCGCAGTACTTC. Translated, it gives CASSLQDRAQYF.

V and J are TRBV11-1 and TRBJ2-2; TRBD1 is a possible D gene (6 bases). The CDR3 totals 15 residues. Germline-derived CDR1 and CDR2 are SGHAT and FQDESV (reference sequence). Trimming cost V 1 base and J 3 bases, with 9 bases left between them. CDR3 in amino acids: CASSLEQGYTGELFF. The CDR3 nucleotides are TGTGCCAGCAGCTTAGAACAGGGATACACCGGGGAGCTGTTTTTT. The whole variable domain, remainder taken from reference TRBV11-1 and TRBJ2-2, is EAEVAQSPRYKITEKSQAVAFWCDPISGHATLYWYRQILGQGPELLVQFQDESVVDDSQLPKDRFSAERLKGVDSTLKIQPAELGDSAMYLCASSLEQGYTGELFFGEGSRLTVL.

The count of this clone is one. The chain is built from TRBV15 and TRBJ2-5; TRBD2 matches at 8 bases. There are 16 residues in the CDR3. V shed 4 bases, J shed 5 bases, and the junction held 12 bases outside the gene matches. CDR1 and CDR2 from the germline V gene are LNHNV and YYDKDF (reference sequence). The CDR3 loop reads CATSIPAGVGSETQYF. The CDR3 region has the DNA TGTGCCACCAGCATTCCAGCGGGAGTAGGATCCGAGACCCAGTACTTC.

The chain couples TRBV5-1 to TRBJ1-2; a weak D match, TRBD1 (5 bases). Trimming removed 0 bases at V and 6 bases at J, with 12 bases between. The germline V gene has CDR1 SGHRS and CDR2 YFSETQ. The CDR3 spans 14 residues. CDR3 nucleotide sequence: TGCGCCAGCAGCTTGGCCCCGGGGGGTAATGGCTACACCTTC. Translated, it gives CASSLAPGGNGYTF.

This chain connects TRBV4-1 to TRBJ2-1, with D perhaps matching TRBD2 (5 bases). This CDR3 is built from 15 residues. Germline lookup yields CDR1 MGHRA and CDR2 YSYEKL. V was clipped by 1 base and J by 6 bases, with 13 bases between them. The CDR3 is CASSQVGLATNEQFF. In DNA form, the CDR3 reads TGCGCCAGCAGCCAAGTTGGCCTAGCCACCAATGAGCAGTTCTTC.

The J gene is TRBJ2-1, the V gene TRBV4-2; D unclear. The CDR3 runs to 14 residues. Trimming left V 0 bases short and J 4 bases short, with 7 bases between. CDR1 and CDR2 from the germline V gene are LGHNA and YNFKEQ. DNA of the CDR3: TGTGCCAGCAGCCAAGAGGGCGAATACAATGAGCAGTTCTTC. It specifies CASSQEGEYNEQFF.

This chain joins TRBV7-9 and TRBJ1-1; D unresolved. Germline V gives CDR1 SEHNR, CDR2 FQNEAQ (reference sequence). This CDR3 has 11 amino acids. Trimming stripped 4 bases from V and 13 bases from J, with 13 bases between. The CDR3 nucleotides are TGTGCCAGCAGCTCAGTAGCATCTGGTTTCTTT. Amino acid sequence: CASSSVASGFF.

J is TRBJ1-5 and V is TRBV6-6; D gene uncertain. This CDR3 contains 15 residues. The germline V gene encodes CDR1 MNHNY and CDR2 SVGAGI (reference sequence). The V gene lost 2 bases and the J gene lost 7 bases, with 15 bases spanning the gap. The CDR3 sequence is CASSYEGEGAQPQHF. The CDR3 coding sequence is TGTGCCAGCAGTTACGAGGGAGAAGGAGCCCAGCCCCAGCATTTT.

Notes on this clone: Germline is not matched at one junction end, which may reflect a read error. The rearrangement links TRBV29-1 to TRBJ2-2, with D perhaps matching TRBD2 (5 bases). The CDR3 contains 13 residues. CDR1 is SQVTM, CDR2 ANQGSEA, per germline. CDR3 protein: CSVLDGEHRGAVF. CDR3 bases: TGCAGCGTTCTGGACGGTGAACACCGGGGAGCTGTTTTT.

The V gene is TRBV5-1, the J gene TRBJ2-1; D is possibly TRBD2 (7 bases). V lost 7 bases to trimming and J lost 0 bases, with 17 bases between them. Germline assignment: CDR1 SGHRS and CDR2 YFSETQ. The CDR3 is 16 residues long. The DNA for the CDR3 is TGCGCCAGCTCCTCTCAAGGGGGGGCCTCCTACAATGAGCAGTTCTTC. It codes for CASSSQGGASYNEQFF.

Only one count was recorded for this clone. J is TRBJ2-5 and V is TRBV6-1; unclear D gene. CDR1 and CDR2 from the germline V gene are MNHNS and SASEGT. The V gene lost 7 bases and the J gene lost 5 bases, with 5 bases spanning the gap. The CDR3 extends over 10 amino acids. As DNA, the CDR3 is TGTGCCAGCAATCAGGAGACCCAGTACTTC. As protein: CASNQETQYF.

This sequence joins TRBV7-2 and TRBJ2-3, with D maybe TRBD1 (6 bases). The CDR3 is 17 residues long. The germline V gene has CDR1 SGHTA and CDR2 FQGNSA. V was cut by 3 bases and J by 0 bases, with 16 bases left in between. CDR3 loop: CASSFPLMGASTDTQYF. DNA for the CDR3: TGTGCCAGCAGCTTTCCGTTGATGGGGGCTAGCACAGATACGCAGTATTTT.

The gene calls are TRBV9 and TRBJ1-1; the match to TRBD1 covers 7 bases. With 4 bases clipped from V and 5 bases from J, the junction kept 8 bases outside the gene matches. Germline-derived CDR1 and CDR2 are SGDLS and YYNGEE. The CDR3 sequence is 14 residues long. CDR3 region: CASSSRGGWTEAFF. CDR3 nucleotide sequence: TGTGCCAGCAGCTCACGAGGGGGCTGGACTGAAGCTTTCTTT.

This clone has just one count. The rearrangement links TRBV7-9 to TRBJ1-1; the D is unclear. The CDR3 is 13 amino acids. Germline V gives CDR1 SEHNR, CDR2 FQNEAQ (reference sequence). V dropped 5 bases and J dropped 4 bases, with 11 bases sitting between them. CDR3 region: CASSPFGGTEAFF. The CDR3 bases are TGTGCCAGCAGCCCGTTTGGAGGCACTGAAGCTTTCTTT.

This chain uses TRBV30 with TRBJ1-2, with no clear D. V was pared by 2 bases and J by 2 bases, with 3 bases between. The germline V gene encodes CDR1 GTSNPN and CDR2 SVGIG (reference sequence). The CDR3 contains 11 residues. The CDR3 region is CAWSQNYGYTF. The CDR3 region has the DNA TGTGCCTGGAGTCAAAACTATGGCTACACCTTC. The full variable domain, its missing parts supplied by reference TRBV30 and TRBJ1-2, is SQTIHQWPATLVQPVGSPLSLECTVEGTSNPNLYWYRQAAGRGLQLLFYSVGIGQISSEVPQNLSASRPQDRQFILSSKKLLLSDSGFYLCAWSQNYGYTFGSGTRLTVV.

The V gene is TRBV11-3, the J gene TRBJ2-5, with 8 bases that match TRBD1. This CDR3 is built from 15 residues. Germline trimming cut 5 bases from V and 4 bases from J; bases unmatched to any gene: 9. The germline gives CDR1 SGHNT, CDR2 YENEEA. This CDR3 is CASSPSDRGGETQYF. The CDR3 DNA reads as TGTGCCAGCAGCCCGAGCGACAGGGGTGGAGAGACCCAGTACTTC.

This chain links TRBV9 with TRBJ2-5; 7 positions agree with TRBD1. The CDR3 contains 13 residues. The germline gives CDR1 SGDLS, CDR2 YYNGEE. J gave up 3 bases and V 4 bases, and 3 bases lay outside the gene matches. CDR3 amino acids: CASSSTGEETQYF. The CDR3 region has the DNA TGTGCCAGCAGCAGTACAGGGGAAGAGACCCAGTACTTC.

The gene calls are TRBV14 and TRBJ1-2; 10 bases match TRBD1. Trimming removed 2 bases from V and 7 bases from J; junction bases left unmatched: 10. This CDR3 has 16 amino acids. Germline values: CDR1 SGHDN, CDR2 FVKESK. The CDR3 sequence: CASSQLTDRDRGGYTF. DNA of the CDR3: TGTGCCAGCAGCCAATTAACGGACAGGGACAGGGGTGGCTACACCTTC.

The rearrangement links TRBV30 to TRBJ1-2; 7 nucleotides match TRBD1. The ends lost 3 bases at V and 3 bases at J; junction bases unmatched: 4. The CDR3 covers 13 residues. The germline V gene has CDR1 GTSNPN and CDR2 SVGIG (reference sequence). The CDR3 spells CAWREGQHYGYTF. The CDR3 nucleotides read TGTGCCTGGAGGGAGGGACAGCACTATGGCTACACCTTC.

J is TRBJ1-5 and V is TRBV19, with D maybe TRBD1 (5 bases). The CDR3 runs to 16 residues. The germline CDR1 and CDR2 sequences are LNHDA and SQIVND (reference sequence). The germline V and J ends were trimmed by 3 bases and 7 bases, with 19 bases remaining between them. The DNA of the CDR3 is TGTGCCAGTAGTATCTTTGGGGGAGGGCTTGGACAGCCCCAGCATTTT. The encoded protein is CASSIFGGGLGQPQHF.

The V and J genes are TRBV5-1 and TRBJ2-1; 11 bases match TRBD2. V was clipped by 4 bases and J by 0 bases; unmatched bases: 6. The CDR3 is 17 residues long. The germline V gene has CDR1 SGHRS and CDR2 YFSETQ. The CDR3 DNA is TGCGCCAGCAGCCAGTTCCTAGCGGGGGGCTCCTACAATGAGCAGTTCTTC. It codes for CASSQFLAGGSYNEQFF.

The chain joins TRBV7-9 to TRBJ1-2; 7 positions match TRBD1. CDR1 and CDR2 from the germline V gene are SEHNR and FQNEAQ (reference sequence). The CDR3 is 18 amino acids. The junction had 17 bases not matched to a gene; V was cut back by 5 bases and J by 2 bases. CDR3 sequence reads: CASSPKKYRQGPNYGYTF. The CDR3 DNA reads TGTGCCAGCAGCCCCAAAAAATACCGACAGGGTCCCAACTATGGCTACACCTTC.

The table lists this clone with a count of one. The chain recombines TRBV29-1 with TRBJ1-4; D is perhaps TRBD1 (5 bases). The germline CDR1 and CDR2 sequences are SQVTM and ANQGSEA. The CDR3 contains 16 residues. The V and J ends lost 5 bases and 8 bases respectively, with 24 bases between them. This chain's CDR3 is CSVSGVVGRAGEKLFF. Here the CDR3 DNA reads TGCAGCGTTTCTGGCGTGGTGGGGAGGGCAGGGGAAAAACTGTTTTTT. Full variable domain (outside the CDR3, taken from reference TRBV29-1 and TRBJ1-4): SAVISQKPSRDICQRGTSLTIQCQVDSQVTMMFWYRQQPGQSLTLIATANQGSEATYESGFVIDKFPISRPNLTFSTLTVSNMSPEDSSIYLCSVSGVVGRAGEKLFFGSGTQLSVL.

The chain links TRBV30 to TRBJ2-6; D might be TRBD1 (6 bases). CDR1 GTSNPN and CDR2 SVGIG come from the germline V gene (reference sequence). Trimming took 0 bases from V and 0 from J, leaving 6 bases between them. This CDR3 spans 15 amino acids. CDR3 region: CAWSVGGSGANVLTF. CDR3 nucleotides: TGTGCCTGGAGTGTAGGGGGCTCTGGGGCCAACGTCCTGACTTTC.

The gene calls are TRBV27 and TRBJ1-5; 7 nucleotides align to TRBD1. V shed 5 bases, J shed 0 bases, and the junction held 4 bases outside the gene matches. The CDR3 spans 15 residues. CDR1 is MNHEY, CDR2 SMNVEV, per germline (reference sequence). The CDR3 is CASSLGQASNQPQHF. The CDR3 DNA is TGTGCCAGCAGTCTAGGACAGGCTAGCAATCAGCCCCAGCATTTT.

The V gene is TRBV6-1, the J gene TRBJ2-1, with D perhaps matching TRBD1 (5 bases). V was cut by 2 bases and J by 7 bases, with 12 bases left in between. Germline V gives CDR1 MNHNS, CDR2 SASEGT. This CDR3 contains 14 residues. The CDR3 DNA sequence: TGTGCCAGCAGTGAACCAGGGATGGGTAATGAGCAGTTCTTC. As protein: CASSEPGMGNEQFF.

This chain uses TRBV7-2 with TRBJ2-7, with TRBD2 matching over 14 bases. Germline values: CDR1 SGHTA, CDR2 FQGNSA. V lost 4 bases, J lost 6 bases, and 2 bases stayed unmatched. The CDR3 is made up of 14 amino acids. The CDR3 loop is CASSWGLAGVEQYF. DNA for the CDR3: TGTGCCAGCAGCTGGGGACTAGCGGGAGTCGAGCAGTACTTC. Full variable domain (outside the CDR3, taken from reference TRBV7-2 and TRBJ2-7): GAGVSQSPSNKVTEKGKDVELRCDPISGHTALYWYRQSLGQGLEFLIYFQGNSAPDKSGLPSDRFSAERTGGSVSTLTIQRTQQEDSAVYLCASSWGLAGVEQYFGPGTRLTVT.

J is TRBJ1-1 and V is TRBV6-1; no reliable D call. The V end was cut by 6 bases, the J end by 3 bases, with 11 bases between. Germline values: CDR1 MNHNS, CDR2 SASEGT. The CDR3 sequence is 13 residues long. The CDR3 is CASRPVRDTEAFF. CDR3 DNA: TGTGCCAGCAGGCCGGTGAGGGACACTGAAGCTTTCTTT.

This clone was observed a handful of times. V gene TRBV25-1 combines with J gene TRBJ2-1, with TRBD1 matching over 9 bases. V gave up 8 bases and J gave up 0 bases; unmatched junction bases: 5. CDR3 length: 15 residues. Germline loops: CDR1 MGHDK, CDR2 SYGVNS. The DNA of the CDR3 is TGTGCCAGCGCCCCGGGACAGGGCTCCTACAATGAGCAGTTCTTC. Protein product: CASAPGQGSYNEQFF.

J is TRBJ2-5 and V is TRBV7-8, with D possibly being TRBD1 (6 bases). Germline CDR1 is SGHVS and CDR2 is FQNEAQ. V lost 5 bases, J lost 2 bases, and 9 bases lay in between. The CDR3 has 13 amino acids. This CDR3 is CASSRQVQETQYF. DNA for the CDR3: TGTGCCAGCAGCCGACAGGTTCAAGAGACCCAGTACTTC.